These T cell receptor beta chains were read from a single sample in a study of Graves' ophthalmopathy and Graves' hyperthyroidism. Each CDR3 protein gets one entry after TCRdb re-called the multiplex PCR reads with MiXCR. This sample yields 1 million to 1.3 million distinct CDR3 sequences, of which about 40% are seen a single time; approximately 10% belongs to the top ten. Sample: peripheral blood or thyroid tissue (not recorded which). The receptors shown here come from an adult man with Graves' hyperthyroidism. CDR3s include the opening cysteine and the closing phenylalanine or tryptophan. A D gene is named only where the DNA matches it firmly. Clone size is stated in some rows and not others, as once, few, many or a class when expanded.

J gene	V gene	clone size	D gene	CDR3 length	CDR3 DNA	CDR3 protein
TRBJ2-7	TRBV2	NA	NA	12	TGTGCCACCCGTGCTGGACTTACCGAGCAGTACTTC	CATRAGLTEQYF
TRBJ2-6	TRBV6-5	NA	TRBD1	12	TGCGCCAGCAGTGACAGGGAGAACACTGAAGCTTTC	CASSDRENTEAF
TRBJ2-6	TRBV14	few	NA	16	TGTGCCAGCAGCCAAGTCCGAACGTCTGGGGCCAACGTCCTGACTTTC	CASSQVRTSGANVLTF
TRBJ2-7	TRBV20-1	few	NA	13	TGCAGTGCCAAAGAGGGCAGGGTTTACGAGCAGTACTTC	CSAKEGRVYEQYF
TRBJ1-4	TRBV7-9	NA	NA	15	TGTGCCAGCAGGTTGCAAGGACAGCCTAATGAAAAACTGTTTTTT	CASRLQGQPNEKLFF
TRBJ1-2	TRBV10-3	NA	NA	13	TGTGCCACCAGACTAGCGGGGGACTATGACTACACCTTC	CATRLAGDYDYTF
TRBJ1-4	TRBV10-3	NA	NA	14	TGTGCCATCAGTGAGTTGAAGGGGCGAGAAAAACTGTTTTTT	CAISELKGREKLFF
TRBJ2-3	TRBV7-9	NA	NA	15	TGTGCCAGCAGCTTATGGCGGGGCAGCACAGATACGCAGTATTTT	CASSLWRGSTDTQYF
TRBJ2-7	TRBV7-9	many	TRBD2	14	TGTGCCAGCAGCTTAGCGCGGGGGTATAACGAGCAGTACTTC	CASSLARGYNEQYF
TRBJ1-6	TRBV30	few	NA	10	TGTGCCTGCGGGGATTCACCCCTCCACTTT	CACGDSPLHF
TRBJ2-2	TRBV7-8	NA	TRBD1	17	TGTGCCAGCAGCTTAGAGGGGGCAGGACGCCACTCCGGGGAGCTGTTTTTT	CASSLEGAGRHSGELFF
TRBJ1-2	TRBV20-1	NA	NA	17	TGCAGTGCTAGAGACTACCCTACGGGGCGGGATAACTATGGCTACACCTTC	CSARDYPTGRDNYGYTF
TRBJ1-6	TRBV6-5	many	TRBD1	14	TGTGCCAGCAGCTACGGACAGGGGGAATCACCCCTCCACTTT	CASSYGQGESPLHF
TRBJ1-2	TRBV4-1	few	NA	12	TGCGCCAGCAGTCAAGGGTTCCATGGCTACACCTTC	CASSQGFHGYTF
TRBJ1-6	TRBV12-3/TRBV12-4	many	TRBD1	14	TGTGCCAGCAGTCGCGGGACAGATGCTCTGTCCCTCCACTTT	CASSRGTDALSLHF
TRBJ1-5	TRBV7-2	NA	TRBD1	14	TGTGCCAGCAGCTTTGGACAGGGACAGAAGCCCCAGCATTTT	CASSFGQGQKPQHF
TRBJ2-7	TRBV20-1	NA	TRBD1	15	TGCAGTGCTAGAACCCCCGGGACAGGCACCTACGAGCAGTACTTC	CSARTPGTGTYEQYF
TRBJ2-5	TRBV5-5	NA	NA	13	TGTGCCAGCAGCTGGAGTCTGGGGGAGACCCAGTACTTC	CASSWSLGETQYF
TRBJ1-1	TRBV14	few	NA	15	TGTGCCAGCAGCCCAACAGAGGGGATGAACACTGAAGCTTTCTTT	CASSPTEGMNTEAFF
TRBJ2-5	TRBV25-1	NA	NA	14	TGTGCCAGCCGAAAAGCGGGTGTGGGCGAGACCCAGTACTTC	CASRKAGVGETQYF
TRBJ1-2	TRBV12-3/TRBV12-4	NA	NA	12	TGTGCCAGCAGTTTCGGGGTGGGGGACTACACCTTC	CASSFGVGDYTF
TRBJ1-1	TRBV20-1	many	NA	13	TGCAGTGCTAGAGATTACAGGGAGACTGAAGCTTTCTTT	CSARDYRETEAFF
TRBJ1-5	TRBV19	many	TRBD1	15	TGTGCCAGTAGCCAGGGACAGGGCGTTGCTCAGCCCCAGCATTTT	CASSQGQGVAQPQHF
TRBJ2-7	TRBV5-1	few	NA	14	TGCGCCAGCAGCTTGGGACAGAGCCCCTACGAGCAGTACTTC	CASSLGQSPYEQYF
TRBJ2-3	TRBV6-6	NA	NA	14	TGTGCCGCAACAACAGGGCGTAGCACAGATACGCAGTATTTT	CAATTGRSTDTQYF
TRBJ2-5	TRBV19	many	NA	13	TGTGCCAGTGGCTCTCAGGGACAAGAGACCCAGTACTTC	CASGSQGQETQYF
TRBJ2-7	TRBV29-1	NA	TRBD2	13	TGCAGCGTCCTAGCGGGAGTCCCCTACGAGCAGTACTTC	CSVLAGVPYEQYF
TRBJ1-4	TRBV3-1	NA	TRBD1	15	TGTGCCAGCAGTAAAGGCGACAGGGGACGCGAAAAACTGTTTTTT	CASSKGDRGREKLFF
TRBJ2-7	TRBV6-2/TRBV6-3	many	TRBD2	14	TGTGCCAGCAGTCCACTAGCGGGAGTGGGGGAGCAGTACTTC	CASSPLAGVGEQYF
TRBJ1-3	TRBV20-1	many	NA	16	TGCAGTGCTAGAGATCGGGGGGTTCACGCTGGAAACACCATATATTTT	CSARDRGVHAGNTIYF
TRBJ1-5	TRBV2	many	NA	14	TGTGCCAGCAGTGTTGCTGTGGGTTATCAGCCCCAGCATTTT	CASSVAVGYQPQHF
TRBJ1-1	TRBV7-2	once	NA	14	TGTGCCAGCAGCCCCTGGGCGGAGAACACTGAAGCTTTCTTT	CASSPWAENTEAFF